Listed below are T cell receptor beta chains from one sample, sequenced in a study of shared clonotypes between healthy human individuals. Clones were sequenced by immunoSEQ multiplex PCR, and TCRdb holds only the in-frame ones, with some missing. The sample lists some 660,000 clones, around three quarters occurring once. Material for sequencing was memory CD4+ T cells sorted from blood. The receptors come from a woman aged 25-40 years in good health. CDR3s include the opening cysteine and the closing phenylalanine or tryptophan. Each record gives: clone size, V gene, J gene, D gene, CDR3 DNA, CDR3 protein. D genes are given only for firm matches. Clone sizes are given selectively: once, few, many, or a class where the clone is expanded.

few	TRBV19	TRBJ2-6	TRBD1	TGTGCCAGTAGATCTAGGGGGTGGGACAGAGACTCTGGGGCCAACGTCCTGACTTTC	CASRSRGWDRDSGANVLTF
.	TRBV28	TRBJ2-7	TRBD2	TGTGCCAGCAGTCCACCCCTGAAACTAGCGGACAACTCCTACGAGCAGTACTTC	CASSPPLKLADNSYEQYF
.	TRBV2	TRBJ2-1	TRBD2	TGTGCCAGCAGTGCCCGGACTAGCGGGAGAGGCGAGCAGTTCTTC	CASSARTSGRGEQFF
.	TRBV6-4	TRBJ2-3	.	TGTGCCAGCAGTGACTCGGCGGGCCCCATTCCAGATACGCAGTATTTT	CASSDSAGPIPDTQYF
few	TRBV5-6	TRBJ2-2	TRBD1	TGTGCCAGCAAGCGGGGACAGGGAGCCGGGGAGCTGTTTTTT	CASKRGQGAGELFF
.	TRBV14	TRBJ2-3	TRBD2	TGTGCCAGCAGCCAAGGTCTAGAGCGGGAGCAGGACACAGATACGCAGTATTTT	CASSQGLEREQDTDTQYF
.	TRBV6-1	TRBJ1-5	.	TGTGCCAGCAGTGAGGTGGGAGGTAGCAATCAGCCCCAGCATTTT	CASSEVGGSNQPQHF
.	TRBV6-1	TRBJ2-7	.	TGTGCCAGCAGCCGGGGGCAGTACGAGCAGTACTTC	CASSRGQYEQYF
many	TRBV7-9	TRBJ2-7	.	TGTGCCAGCAAAAGGACAGCTACCGCTGGCGAGCAGTACTTC	CASKRTATAGEQYF
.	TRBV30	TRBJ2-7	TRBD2	TGTGCCTGGAGTATTAGCGGGAGGGGGTACGAGCAGTACTTC	CAWSISGRGYEQYF
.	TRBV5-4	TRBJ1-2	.	TGTGCCAGCGAGCTGGACGCAGGAAAGACCTATGGCTACACCTTC	CASELDAGKTYGYTF
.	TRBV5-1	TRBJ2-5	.	TGCGCCAGCAGCAGGGCCAATGCGGAGACCCAGTACTTC	CASSRANAETQYF
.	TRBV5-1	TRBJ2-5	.	TGCGCCAGCAGGGACGTCGAGACCCAGTACTTC	CASRDVETQYF
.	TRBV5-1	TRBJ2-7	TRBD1	TGCGCCAGCCGGGACAGACTAACCTACGAGCAGTACTTC	CASRDRLTYEQYF
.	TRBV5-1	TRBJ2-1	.	TGCGCCAGCAGCTTGATTGAGGCGGGCTCCAATGAGCAGTTCTTC	CASSLIEAGSNEQFF
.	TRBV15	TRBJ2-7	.	TGTGCCACCAGCAGGGTAGGGGGAACCAACTACGAGCAGTACTTC	CATSRVGGTNYEQYF
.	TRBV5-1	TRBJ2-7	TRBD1	TGCGCCAGCAGCTTGGGAAGGGACAGAACCTACGAGCAGTACTTC	CASSLGRDRTYEQYF
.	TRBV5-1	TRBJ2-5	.	TGCGCCAGCGCCAACCCGGGGAGGAGGGAGACCCAGTACTTC	CASANPGRRETQYF
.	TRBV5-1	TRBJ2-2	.	TGCGCCAGCAGCTTGACAGGGGAGGTTATCGGGGAGCTGTTTTTT	CASSLTGEVIGELFF
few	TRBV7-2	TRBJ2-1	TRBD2	TGTGCCAGCAGTTCTCAAGCGGGAGCGGGCGGCAAGGGGCAGTTCTTC	CASSSQAGAGGKGQFF
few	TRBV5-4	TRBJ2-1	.	TGTGCCAGCAGCTTGGCGGCGGGAAGGTTCGACAATGAGCAGTTCTTC	CASSLAAGRFDNEQFF
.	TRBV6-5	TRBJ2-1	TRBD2	TGTGCCAGCAGTTACACAGCGGGATGGGACAATGAGCAGTTCTTC	CASSYTAGWDNEQFF
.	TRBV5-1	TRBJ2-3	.	TGCGCCAGCAGCTCATTTGCGGGATCCGATACGCAGTATTTT	CASSSFAGSDTQYF
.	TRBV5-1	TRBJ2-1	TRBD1	TGCGCCAGCAGCTTCGGGGACAGGGATTCTTCTGAGCAGTTCTTC	CASSFGDRDSSEQFF
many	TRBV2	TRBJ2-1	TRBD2	TGTGCCAGCAGTTCCTTCCAGACTAGCGGAAGCACGGGTGAGCAGTTCTTC	CASSSFQTSGSTGEQFF
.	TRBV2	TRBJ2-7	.	TGTGCCAGCAGATTGGAGATCTCCTACGAGCAGTACTTC	CASRLEISYEQYF
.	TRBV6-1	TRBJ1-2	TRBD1	TGTGCCAGCAGTCCCGGGACAGGTTTTGGGGGCTACACCTTC	CASSPGTGFGGYTF
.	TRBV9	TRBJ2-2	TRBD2	TGTGCCAGCAGCTTCCTAGCGGGAAAAGCGAACACCGGGGAGCTGTTTTTT	CASSFLAGKANTGELFF
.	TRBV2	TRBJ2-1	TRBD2	TGTGCCAGCAGCTTACTAGCGGGAGGGGACAATGAGCAGTTCTTC	CASSLLAGGDNEQFF
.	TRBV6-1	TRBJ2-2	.	TGTGCCAGCAGTGAAAACGCGGGCGGGGAGCTGTTTTTT	CASSENAGGELFF
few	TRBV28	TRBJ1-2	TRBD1	TGTGCCAGCAGAAATCCACCGGGACAGGGTTTTAAGGACTATGGCTACACCTTC	CASRNPPGQGFKDYGYTF
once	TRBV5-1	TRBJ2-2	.	TGCGCCAGCAGCCCAAAAGAAACCGGGGAGCTGTTTTTT	CASSPKETGELFF
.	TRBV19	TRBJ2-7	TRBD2	TGTGCCAGTAGTATCCCCAGCGGGAGTATTAACGAGCAGTACTTC	CASSIPSGSINEQYF
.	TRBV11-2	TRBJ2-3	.	TGTGCCAGCAGCTTAGATTGGGGAGATACGCAGTATTTT	CASSLDWGDTQYF
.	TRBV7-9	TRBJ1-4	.	TGTGCCAGCACCTCTGGGACTATTAATGAAAAACTGTTTTTT	CASTSGTINEKLFF